The present entry profiles one T cell receptor beta chain with its context. A single count supports this clone. It has no known antigen specificity. Base qualities are not at hand, and no much larger clone is one base apart. The sample comes from a study of blood T cell repertoires in COVID-19 (dated by TCRdb to between 2020 and 2021). About the study as a whole: Samples covering the acute and convalescent phases of COVID-19 were provided by collaborators in the United States, Italy and Spain. The material from the prospective study consisted of cDNA or gDNA derived from T cells, B-cell-depleted T cells, or PBMCs. Deeply sampled blood TCRbeta repertoires from subjects exposed to, actively infected with, or recovered from COVID-19 were included in the dataset. The repertoires were released in a freely available public database meant as a resource for research on the immune response to SARS-CoV-2. The samples were drawn from two sources: the first 160 participants of the ongoing ImmuneRACE study, and 1,254 subjects contributed by 6 global collaborators. The sample metadata nearly always contained a de-identified subject ID, COVID-19 status, age in years and sex. Where HLA class I and class II types were available, the types were taken from metadata supplied by the sample provider, not from assay-based typing. Broader findings and caveats from the paper: How much clinical and demographic metadata was included differed by source and by participant, and the metadata was provided uncurated.

The immunoSEQ Assay, a bias-controlled multiplex PCR, was used to amplify TCRbeta CDR3 regions from genomic DNA. The study's processing was this. Nucleated cell counts per sample were estimated from amplification of reference gene primers within the assay. To quantify the absolute abundance of each unique TCRbeta CDR3 rearrangement, sequence reads were collapsed and filtered. For each sample, productive Simpson clonality was calculated by taking the square root of Simpson's diversity index across productive rearrangements. In TCRdb, the immuneACCESS table is reduced to in-frame sequences with V and J assigned. These tables do not hold every clone; where another copy was compared, an unresolved V gene accounts for under half, and the others remain unexplained. That table furnishes V, J and clone size, whereas the DNA furnished D and trimming. Across this sample there are 150,000 to 200,000 clones, with roughly 85% seen only once. About 4.8% of the sample lies in the top ten.

The collaborating institutions used their own protocols to collect whole blood in K2EDTA tubes. For TCRbeta analysis, collaborators shipped samples in one of three forms: frozen whole blood, isolated PBMCs, or DNA extracted from either of those sample types. The germline V gene (reference sequence) gives CDR1 as LNHDA and CDR2 as SQIVND. There are 15 amino acids in the CDR3, from cysteine to phenylalanine inclusive. The kept DNA is CDR3 alone, 45 bases in frame from the first base. Relative to germline, V is missing 6 bases and J is missing 1 base, with 8 bases of the junction outside any gene match.

The sequenced sample was peripheral blood. This receptor was identified in a woman in her twenties or thirties with acute or convalescent COVID-19. In this chain, TRBV19 is recombined with TRBJ1-2; TRBD1 matches 7 bases in the middle. The bases read TGTGCCAGTAGCTACGACAGGGAATATAACTATGGCTACACCTTC. This yields the protein CASSYDREYNYGYTF.